The rows below give T cell receptor beta chains drawn from one sample of a study of blood T cell repertoires in COVID-19. Sequencing was performed with immunoSEQ multiplex PCR; in TCRdb, only in-frame clones are kept and a portion is missing. The sample lists more than 300,000 clones, approximately 84% seen once, with about 4% in the top ten. Sequencing was performed on PBMCs or T cells enriched from blood (not recorded which). These receptors came from a man aged 25 to 40 who had recovered from COVID-19. CDR3s include the opening cysteine and the closing phenylalanine or tryptophan. Each record gives: V gene, clone size, D gene, J gene, CDR3 protein, CDR3 DNA. The D gene is left open where the match is weak. Not every row has a clone size; where given, it reads once, few, many or a size class.

>TRBV24-1|.|.|TRBJ2-3
CATSDFGAVGDTQYF
TGTGCCACCAGTGATTTTGGGGCAGTGGGTGATACGCAGTATTTT
>TRBV28|.|TRBD1|TRBJ1-3
CASSWRTGRSRNTIYF
TGTGCCAGCAGTTGGCGGACAGGTCGTTCGCGAAACACCATATATTTT
>TRBV5-5|.|.|TRBJ1-5
CASSLDSSNQPQHF
TGTGCCAGCAGCTTGGACAGCAGCAATCAGCCCCAGCATTTT
>TRBV29-1|.|TRBD2|TRBJ2-1
CSVVSLAEYNEQFF
TGCAGCGTCGTGTCCCTAGCGGAGTACAATGAGCAGTTCTTC
>TRBV19|.|TRBD2|TRBJ2-7
CASSLGLAGVFKYF
TGTGCCAGTAGCCTTGGACTAGCGGGAGTATTCAAGTACTTC
>TRBV10-3|.|TRBD1|TRBJ1-5
CAISAGQGDFGQPQHF
TGTGCCATCAGCGCTGGACAGGGGGATTTTGGTCAGCCCCAGCATTTT
>TRBV21-1|.|.|TRBJ2-3
CASSTRYSSGADTQYF
TGTGCCAGCAGCACCCGTTACTCCAGCGGCGCAGATACGCAGTATTTT
>TRBV7-6|.|.|TRBJ2-6
CASSGDTGWANVLTF
TGTGCCAGCAGCGGGGACACCGGTTGGGCCAACGTCCTGACTTTC
>TRBV4-1|.|TRBD1|TRBJ1-1
CASSHSGQGQLNTEAFF
TGCGCCAGCAGCCATTCAGGACAGGGCCAACTTAACACTGAAGCTTTCTTT
>TRBV27|.|TRBD1|TRBJ1-2
CASLGDRGGYTF
TGTGCCAGCTTGGGGGACAGAGGTGGCTACACCTTC
>TRBV28|.|.|TRBJ2-1
CASSLPLAPLEQFF
TGTGCCAGCAGTTTACCCCTAGCGCCCCTTGAGCAGTTCTTC
>TRBV18|.|TRBD1|TRBJ2-7
CASSPGTGPYEQYF
TGTGCCAGCTCCCCCGGGACAGGGCCCTACGAGCAGTACTTC
>TRBV7-9|.|.|TRBJ1-4
CASSLAGELDQEKLFF
TGTGCCAGCAGCTTAGCCGGGGAGCTGGATCAGGAAAAACTGTTTTTT
>TRBV6-5|.|TRBD1|TRBJ1-5
CATRLGDSLNQPQHF
TGTGCCACCCGGCTCGGGGACAGTCTTAATCAGCCCCAGCATTTT
>TRBV28|.|.|TRBJ1-2
CASSSNRVGYTF
TGTGCCAGCAGTTCCAACAGGGTGGGCTACACCTTC
>TRBV5-1|.|TRBD1|TRBJ1-4
CASSLGAGGEKLFF
TGCGCCAGCAGCTTAGGGGCAGGGGGCGAAAAACTGTTTTTT
>TRBV10-1|.|.|TRBJ1-1
CASSGGGMLETEAFF
TGCGCCAGTTCCGGCGGGGGGATGTTGGAGACTGAAGCTTTCTTT
>TRBV2|.|.|TRBJ2-5
CASRRDTRETQYF
TGTGCCAGCAGACGGGACACGAGGGAGACCCAGTACTTC
>TRBV7-6|.|.|TRBJ2-1
CASSLGAHNEQFF
TGTGCCAGCAGCTTAGGGGCTCACAATGAGCAGTTCTTC
>TRBV7-9|.|TRBD2|TRBJ2-1
CASSWSGRVGEQFF
TGTGCCAGCAGCTGGAGCGGGAGAGTCGGTGAGCAGTTCTTC
>TRBV18|.|.|TRBJ2-5
CASSIDQGSQETQYF
TGTGCCAGCTCAATCGATCAGGGAAGCCAAGAGACCCAGTACTTC
>TRBV27|.|TRBD2|TRBJ2-1
CASSYVPGLAAHFSYNEQFF
TGTGCCAGCAGTTACGTCCCGGGACTAGCGGCGCACTTCTCCTACAATGAGCAGTTCTTC
>TRBV30|.|TRBD1|TRBJ1-3
CAGRQGSSGNTIYF
TGTGCCGGCCGACAGGGGAGCTCTGGAAACACCATATATTTT
>TRBV11-2|.|.|TRBJ2-5
CASSLSPPGLLGQETQYF
TGTGCCAGCAGCCTCTCCCCCCCAGGCCTACTAGGCCAAGAGACCCAGTACTTC
>TRBV28|once|TRBD2|TRBJ2-1
CASGRLAPSSYNEQFF
TGTGCCAGCGGAAGACTAGCGCCGAGCTCCTACAATGAGCAGTTCTTC
>TRBV7-8|.|.|TRBJ2-3
CASSLAQRFGTDTQYF
TGTGCCAGCAGCTTAGCACAGCGGTTCGGCACAGATACGCAGTATTTT
>TRBV9|.|TRBD2|TRBJ2-3
CASSGGPSGPADTQYF
TGTGCCAGCAGCGGGGGGCCTAGCGGGCCCGCAGATACGCAGTATTTT
>TRBV7-9|.|.|TRBJ1-5
CASSPGDRLSNQPQHF
TGTGCCAGCAGCCCGGGGGACCGTCTGAGCAATCAGCCCCAGCATTTT
>TRBV3-1/TRBV3-2|.|.|TRBJ1-2
CASSQGSVAGPHGYTF
TGTGCCAGCAGCCAAGGGTCCGTGGCAGGCCCACATGGCTACACCTTC
>TRBV6-5|once|TRBD1|TRBJ1-5
CASRPDRGGNQPQHF
TGTGCCAGCAGACCGGACAGGGGTGGTAATCAGCCCCAGCATTTT
>TRBV5-1|.|TRBD1|TRBJ1-4
CASSKQGRDEKLFF
TGCGCCAGCAGCAAACAGGGGCGGGATGAAAAACTGTTTTTT
>TRBV5-1|.|.|TRBJ2-1
CASSSLSQRANEQFF
TGCGCCAGCAGCTCCCTCTCCCAGCGGGCCAATGAGCAGTTCTTC